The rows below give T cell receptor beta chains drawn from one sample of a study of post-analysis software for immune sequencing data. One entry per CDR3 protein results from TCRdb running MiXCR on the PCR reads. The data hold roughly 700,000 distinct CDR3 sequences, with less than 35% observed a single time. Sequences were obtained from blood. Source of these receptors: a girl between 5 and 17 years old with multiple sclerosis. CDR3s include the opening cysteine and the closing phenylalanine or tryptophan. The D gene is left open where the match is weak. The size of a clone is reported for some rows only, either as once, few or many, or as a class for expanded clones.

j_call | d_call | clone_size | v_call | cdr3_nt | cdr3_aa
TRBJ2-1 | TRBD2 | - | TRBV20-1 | TGCAGTGCTAGAGTCCTAGCGGGACGGTACGAGCAGTTCTTC | CSARVLAGRYEQFF
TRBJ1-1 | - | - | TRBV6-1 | TGTGCCAGCATCGAGAGGGTGATGAACACTGAAGCTTTCTTT | CASIERVMNTEAFF
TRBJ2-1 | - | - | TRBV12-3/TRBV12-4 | TGTGCCAGCAGTACCCAGAGGGTTGAGCAGTTCTTC | CASSTQRVEQFF
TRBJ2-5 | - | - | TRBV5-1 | TGCGCCAGCGGATCTAGGGGGACGTACCAAGAGACCCAGTACTTC | CASGSRGTYQETQYF
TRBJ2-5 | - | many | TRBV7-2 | TGTGCCAGCAGCTTAAACTGGGAGACCCAGTACTTC | CASSLNWETQYF
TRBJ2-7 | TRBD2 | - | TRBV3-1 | TGTGCCAGCAGCCACGGGGGGGGAAGCTCCTACAATGAGCAGTACTTC | CASSHGGGSSYNEQYF
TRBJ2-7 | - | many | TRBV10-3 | TGTGCCATCAGACACGACTCAGGGGAAACGAACGAGCAGTACTTC | CAIRHDSGETNEQYF
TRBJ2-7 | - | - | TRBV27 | TGTGCCAGCAGTTCAATAGACGGTGATCCGGCCTTGAACGAGCAGTACTTC | CASSSIDGDPALNEQYF
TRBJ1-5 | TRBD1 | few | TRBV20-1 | TGCAGTGCTATCCGAACAGGGGTATCTTTTAATCAGCCCCAGCATTTT | CSAIRTGVSFNQPQHF
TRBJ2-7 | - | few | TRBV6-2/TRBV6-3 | TGTGCCAGCAGACCCAATGTTTTAGGGGAGACTCCCTACGAGCAGTACTTC | CASRPNVLGETPYEQYF
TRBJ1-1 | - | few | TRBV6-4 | TGTGCCAGCATCAAACCCCCAAACACTGAAGCTTTCTTT | CASIKPPNTEAFF
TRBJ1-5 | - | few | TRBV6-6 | TGTGCCAGCACTGCGGGGAATCAGCCCCAGCATTTT | CASTAGNQPQHF
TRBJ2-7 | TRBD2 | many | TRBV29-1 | TGCAGCGTTGAACTAGCGGGAGTACTGGACGAGCAGTACTTC | CSVELAGVLDEQYF
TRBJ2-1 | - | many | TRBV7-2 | TGTGCCAGCACCACTCAGAGCTACAATGAGCAGTTCTTC | CASTTQSYNEQFF
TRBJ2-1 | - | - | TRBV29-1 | TGCAGCGTTGGAGGTACACGATCCTACAATGAGCAGTTCTTC | CSVGGTRSYNEQFF
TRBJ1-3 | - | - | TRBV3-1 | TGTGCCACTGGGACCCCCGGTGGTGGAAACACCATATATTTT | CATGTPGGGNTIYF